This TCR beta chain was sequenced for a study of sequential checkpoint blockade in melanoma. Method: immunoSEQ multiplex PCR; TCRdb's copy keeps in-frame clones and lacks some. The repertoire consists of about 40,000 clones, with 84% occurring once and the leading ten covering roughly 6%. The V end was cut by 4 bases, the J end by 2 bases, with 10 bases between. The V gene's germline CDR1 is MGHRA and CDR2 YSYEKL. This CDR3 has 14 residues. Treatment defined: randomized to nivolumab then ipilimumab (arm A) or the reverse (arm B). From thawed PBMCs, live CD3+CD8+ cells negative for CD19 and CD56 were sorted.

This sequence joins TRBV4-1 and TRBJ2-3; possible D gene TRBD2, 6 bases. The sequence was obtained from a human donor with melanoma. Specimen: CD8+ T cells sorted from blood (inferred from file names), collected from a patient given nivolumab and ipilimumab in sequence. The CDR3 reads CASSRGETTDTQYF. The CDR3 nucleotides read TGCGCCAGCAGCCGGGGGGAGACCACAGATACGCAGTATTTT.